The clone carrying this T cell receptor (beta chain) was counted between two and nine times. The sample comes from a study of CD8+ T cells in alopecia areata. Across the study: Each of the treated patients was given oral tofacitinib, 5 to 10 mg twice daily, for moderate-to-severe alopecia areata.

Extracted from the samples, RNA was reverse transcribed into cDNA to serve as the sequencing template. This table comes from immunoSEQ multiplex PCR, and its TCRdb copy is limited to in-frame clones, with some not included. This repertoire shows some 95,000 clones, around 44% found once; its top ten account for roughly 0.79%. Specimen: CD4+ T cells sorted from blood. The receptor comes from a human donor with alopecia areata.

As DNA, the CDR3 is TGTGCCAGCAGCTCCTACACAGATACGCAGTATTTT. It specifies CASSSYTDTQYF. The rearrangement links TRBV11-2 to TRBJ2-3; D uncertain. Germline V lookup: CDR1 SGHAT, CDR2 FQNNGV. The ends were cut back, 4 bases at V and 2 bases at J, with 4 bases in the middle. The CDR3 has 12 residues.